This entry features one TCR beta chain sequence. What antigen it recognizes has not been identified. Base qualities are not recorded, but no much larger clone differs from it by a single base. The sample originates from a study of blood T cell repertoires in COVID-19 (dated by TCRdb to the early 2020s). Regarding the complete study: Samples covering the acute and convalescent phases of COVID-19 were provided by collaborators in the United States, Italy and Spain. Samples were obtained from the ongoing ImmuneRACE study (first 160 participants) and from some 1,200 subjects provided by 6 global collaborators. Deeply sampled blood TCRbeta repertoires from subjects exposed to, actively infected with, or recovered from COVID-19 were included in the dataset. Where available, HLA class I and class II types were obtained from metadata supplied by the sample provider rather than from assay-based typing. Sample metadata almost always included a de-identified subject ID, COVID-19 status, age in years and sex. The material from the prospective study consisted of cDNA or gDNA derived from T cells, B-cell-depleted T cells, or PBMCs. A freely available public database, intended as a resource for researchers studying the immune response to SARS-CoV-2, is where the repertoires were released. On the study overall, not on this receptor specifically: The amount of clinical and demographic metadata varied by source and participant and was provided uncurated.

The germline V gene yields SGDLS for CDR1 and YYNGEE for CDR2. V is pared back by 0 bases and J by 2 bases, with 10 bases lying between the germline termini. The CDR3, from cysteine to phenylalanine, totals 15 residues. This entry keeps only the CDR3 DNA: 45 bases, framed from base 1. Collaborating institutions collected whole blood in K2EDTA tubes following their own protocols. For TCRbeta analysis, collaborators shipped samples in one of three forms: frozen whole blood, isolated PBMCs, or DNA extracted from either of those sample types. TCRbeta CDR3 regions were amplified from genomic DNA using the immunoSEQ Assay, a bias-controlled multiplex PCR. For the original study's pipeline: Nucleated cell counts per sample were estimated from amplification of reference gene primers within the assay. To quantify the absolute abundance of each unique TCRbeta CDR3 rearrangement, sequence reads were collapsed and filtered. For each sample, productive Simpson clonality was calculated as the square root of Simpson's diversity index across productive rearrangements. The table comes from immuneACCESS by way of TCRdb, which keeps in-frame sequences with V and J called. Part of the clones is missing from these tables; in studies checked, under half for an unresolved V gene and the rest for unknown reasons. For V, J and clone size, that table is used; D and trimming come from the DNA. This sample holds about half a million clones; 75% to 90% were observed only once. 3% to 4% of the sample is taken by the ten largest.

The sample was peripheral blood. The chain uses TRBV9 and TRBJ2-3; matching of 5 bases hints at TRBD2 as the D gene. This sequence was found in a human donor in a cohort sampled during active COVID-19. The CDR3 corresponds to CASSVDEGSTDTQYF. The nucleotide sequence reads TGTGCCAGCAGCGTAGATGAGGGATCCACAGATACGCAGTATTTT.